Presented here are 28 T cell receptor beta chains from one specimen sequenced in a study of beta chain features in type 1 diabetes. Expressed TCRB transcripts were sequenced, since all the RNA that had been isolated was reverse transcribed. Measured with immunoSEQ multiplex PCR; TCRdb has only the in-frame clones, and not every one. The sample has roughly 250,000 clones, around 10% seen once; the top ten hold 0.03% to 0.04%. Source material: naive CD4+ T cells from blood. The receptors shown here come from a woman younger than 35 in good health.

This clone was seen only a few times. The chain combines TRBV6-1 with TRBJ2-6; D unresolved. Deletions cut 8 bases from V and 4 bases from J, with 6 bases between. Per germline, CDR1 MNHNS and CDR2 SASEGT. The CDR3 runs to 12 residues. CDR3 region: CASEIGANVLTF. As DNA, the CDR3 is TGTGCCAGCGAGATAGGGGCCAACGTCCTGACTTTC.

The chain is built from TRBV28 and TRBJ2-1, with 7 bases fitting TRBD1. The V gene's germline CDR1 is MDHEN and CDR2 SYDVKM. The J segment lost 4 bases and the V segment lost 4 bases, leaving 7 bases of the junction unmatched. This CDR3 spans 15 amino acids. CDR3 sequence: CASSSSGTVYNEQFF. DNA of the CDR3: TGTGCCAGCAGTTCCTCGGGGACAGTTTACAATGAGCAGTTCTTC.

In its sample, this clone was seen a few times. The CDR3 protein is CASSVEASQDYEQYF. The CDR3 bases are TGTGCCAGCAGCGTAGAAGCTAGCCAGGACTACGAGCAGTACTTC. The chain has TRBV9 and TRBJ2-7, with D possibly TRBD2 on 5 matching bases. Germline V gene sequence: CDR1 SGDLS, CDR2 YYNGEE. V was cut by 0 bases and J by 3 bases, with 13 bases left in between. The CDR3 is made up of 15 amino acids.

A few counts support this clone. V gene TRBV9 combines with J gene TRBJ2-3; 11 bases line up with TRBD2. With 2 bases clipped from V and 7 bases from J, the junction kept 6 bases outside the gene matches. This CDR3 contains 15 residues. Germline loops: CDR1 SGDLS, CDR2 YYNGEE. The CDR3 here is CASSVGLAETYTQYF. The CDR3 nucleotides are TGTGCCAGCAGCGTGGGACTAGCGGAAACTTATACGCAGTATTTT.

The table lists this clone with a few counts. This chain joins TRBV7-2 and TRBJ1-6; possible D gene TRBD1, 5 bases. V lost 6 bases and J lost 6, with 18 bases in between. From germline, CDR1 is SGHTA and CDR2 FQGNSA. This CDR3 region has 16 residues. Here the CDR3 DNA reads TGTGCCAGCAGGTTCGGCGGGGCAGGCAGTAATTCACCCCTCCACTTT. It encodes CASRFGGAGSNSPLHF.

This clone was detected only a few times. The CDR3 coding sequence is TGTGCCAGCAGCATGGGGACAGGGGGCGGAAGCACAGATACGCAGTATTTT. Translation: CASSMGTGGGSTDTQYF. The chain recombines TRBV5-4 with TRBJ2-3, with 12 bases fitting TRBD1. CDR3 length equals 17 residues. Germline-derived CDR1 and CDR2 are SGHNT and YYREEE (reference sequence). Trimming at V came to 4 bases and at J to 0 bases, leaving 6 bases not matched to a gene.

This clone was seen a handful of times. The V and J genes are TRBV11-2 and TRBJ2-1, with 13 bases identical to TRBD2. CDR3 size: 16 residues. Trimming cost V 1 base and J 10 bases; bases outside gene matches: 7. The V gene's germline CDR1 is SGHAT and CDR2 FQNNGV. The CDR3 protein is CASSLGTSGRFDEQFF. As DNA, the CDR3 is TGTGCCAGCAGCTTAGGGACTAGCGGGAGATTCGACGAGCAGTTCTTC.

This clone was observed a handful of times. V usage is TRBV5-4 and J usage is TRBJ1-1; 7 nucleotides align to TRBD1. This CDR3 has 15 residues. Unmatched junction bases numbered 6, after V lost 1 base and J lost 3 bases. Looked up from germline, CDR1 is SGHNT and CDR2 is YYREEE (reference sequence). CDR3: CASSLFRGMDTEAFF. DNA of the CDR3: TGTGCCAGCAGCTTGTTCAGGGGGATGGACACTGAAGCTTTCTTT.

This sequence joins TRBV4-1 and TRBJ2-5; tentative D call: TRBD1 (6 bases). The closer fit of TRBJ2-7 to the DNA end suggests the J call may be wrong. This CDR3 has 16 amino acids. Looked up from germline, CDR1 is MGHRA and CDR2 is YSYEKL. The CDR3 sequence: CASSQAATGTFGEQYF. The CDR3 DNA follows: TGCGCCAGCAGCCAAGCTGCGACCGGGACATTTGGCGAGCAGTACTTC.

This sequence joins TRBV6-6 and TRBJ2-7; perhaps TRBD1 as D (5 bases). V was cut by 7 bases and J by 0 bases, with 13 bases left in between. The V gene's germline CDR1 is MNHNY and CDR2 SVGAGI (reference sequence). This CDR3 comprises 14 residues. CDR3 residues: CASKRTFASYEQYF. In nucleotides, the CDR3 is TGTGCCAGCAAACGGACATTTGCCTCCTACGAGCAGTACTTC.

The V call is TRBV5-1, the J call TRBJ2-1, with unresolved D. This CDR3 contains 16 residues. The germline gives CDR1 SGHRS, CDR2 YFSETQ. The V and J ends lost 1 base and 5 bases respectively, with 16 bases between them. CDR3 nucleotides: TGCGCCAGCAGCTTGCTTGGGCAAAAGACAAACAATGAGCAGTTCTTC. It encodes CASSLLGQKTNNEQFF.

CDR3 DNA sequence: TGTGCCAGCAGCTCACAGGGTTGGTTTAACACTGAAGCTTTCTTT. Protein product: CASSSQGWFNTEAFF. This rearrangement joins TRBV9 to TRBJ1-1; D may be TRBD1 (6 bases). From germline, CDR1 is SGDLS and CDR2 YYNGEE. V gave up 4 bases and J gave up 2 bases, with 15 bases separating them. This CDR3 comprises 15 residues.

The chain carries TRBV6-5 and TRBJ2-7, with D perhaps matching TRBD2 (5 bases). The CDR3 sequence is 16 residues long. Trimming stripped 0 bases from V and 2 bases from J, with 14 bases between. Germline CDR1 MNHEY, CDR2 SVGAGI. The CDR3 nucleotides are TGTGCCAGCAGTTACTCGAGGCTAGCAGTCACCTACGAGCAGTACTTC. Its protein product is CASSYSRLAVTYEQYF.

V usage is TRBV7-9 and J usage is TRBJ2-1, with 7 bases identical to TRBD1. Trimming cost V 2 bases and J 7 bases; bases outside gene matches: 17. This CDR3 contains 18 residues. Germline CDR1 is SEHNR and CDR2 is FQNEAQ (reference sequence). The CDR3 loop is CASSLPRQGVTSGNEQFF. CDR3 DNA: TGTGCCAGCAGCTTACCTCGGCAGGGGGTTACTTCGGGAAATGAGCAGTTCTTC.

This chain joins TRBV9 and TRBJ2-1; no clear D. V lost 4 bases and J 5 bases, leaving 10 bases between the germline ends. Germline-derived CDR1 and CDR2 are SGDLS and YYNGEE. CDR3 length: 13 residues. The CDR3 here is CASSSRPDNEQFF. CDR3 in DNA: TGTGCCAGCAGCTCCCGTCCTGACAATGAGCAGTTCTTC.

A few counts support this clone. The chain has TRBV7-8 and TRBJ2-7; no clear D. The V gene lost 1 base and the J gene lost 2 bases, with 3 bases spanning the gap. The CDR3 is 12 amino acids. CDR1 SGHVS and CDR2 FQNEAQ come from the germline V gene. Here the CDR3 reads CASSLVAYEQYF. In DNA, the CDR3 is TGTGCCAGCAGCTTAGTAGCCTACGAGCAGTACTTC.

This clone was seen more than once but under ten times. The chain recombines TRBV30 with TRBJ1-3; TRBD1 might be the D (5 bases). Germline V gives CDR1 GTSNPN, CDR2 SVGIG (reference sequence). The germline V and J ends were trimmed by 3 bases and 1 base, with 10 bases remaining between them. This CDR3 is 14 amino acids long. The CDR3 DNA is TGTGCCTGGAGCGCGGGACTATCTGGAAACACCATATATTTT. Amino acid sequence: CAWSAGLSGNTIYF.

In its sample, this clone was seen a few times. The genes are TRBV6-6 and TRBJ2-7; the match to TRBD2 covers 9 bases. With V trimmed by 6 bases and J by 2 bases, 5 bases remained unmatched. The CDR3 is made up of 14 amino acids. CDR1 and CDR2 from the germline V gene are MNHNY and SVGAGI (reference sequence). CDR3 in amino acids: CASSPTSGTYEQYF. DNA of the CDR3: TGTGCCAGCAGCCCGACTAGCGGTACCTACGAGCAGTACTTC.

The CDR3 DNA follows: TGTGCCAGCAGCCCCGTAGCGGGAGTCACAGATACGCAGTATTTT. Protein product: CASSPVAGVTDTQYF. V is TRBV11-1 and J is TRBJ2-3, with 9 bases fitting TRBD2. CDR1 is SGHAT and CDR2 is FQDESV in the germline V gene (reference sequence). V was clipped by 5 bases and J by 2 bases; unmatched bases: 5. This CDR3 is built from 15 residues.

The chain links TRBV30 to TRBJ1-1; the D is unclear. Germline V gives CDR1 GTSNPN, CDR2 SVGIG (reference sequence). The CDR3 sequence is 13 residues long. Trimming took 2 bases from V and 10 from J, leaving 17 bases between them. The CDR3 protein is CAWSHTVESGAFF. DNA of the CDR3: TGTGCCTGGAGTCACACAGTTGAGAGCGGAGCTTTCTTT.

This clone occurred a few times. CDR3 nucleotide sequence: TGTGCCTGGGGCAGGGGCGACTATGGCTACACCTTC. This codes for CAWGRGDYGYTF. V usage is TRBV30 and J usage is TRBJ1-2; weak D call: TRBD1 (6 bases). The CDR3 loop spans 12 amino acids. V was trimmed by 5 bases and J by 3 bases, leaving 10 bases between them. Germline values: CDR1 GTSNPN, CDR2 SVGIG (reference sequence). Drawing the rest from reference TRBV30 and TRBJ1-2, the complete variable domain is SQTIHQWPATLVQPVGSPLSLECTVEGTSNPNLYWYRQAAGRGLQLLFYSVGIGQISSEVPQNLSASRPQDRQFILSSKKLLLSDSGFYLCAWGRGDYGYTFGSGTRLTVV.

The chain couples TRBV2 to TRBJ2-7; tentatively, D is TRBD1 (7 bases). The ends were cut back, 7 bases at V and 4 bases at J, with 14 bases in the middle. This CDR3 is 13 amino acids long. Germline CDR1 SNHLY, CDR2 FYNNEI. CDR3 DNA: TGTGCCAGCACCGGGGCAGGGGGGTACGAGCAGTACTTC. Encoded protein: CASTGAGGYEQYF.

The rearrangement joins TRBV5-4 to TRBJ1-2; 7 bases are shared with TRBD1. Germline trimming cut 2 bases from V and 6 bases from J; bases unmatched to any gene: 1. This CDR3 region has 12 residues. Germline CDR1 is SGHNT and CDR2 is YYREEE (reference sequence). The CDR3 region is CASSLGQDGYTF. For the CDR3, the DNA is TGTGCCAGCAGCTTAGGACAGGATGGCTACACCTTC.

The J gene is TRBJ2-3, the V gene TRBV10-3; tentative D call: TRBD1 (5 bases). This CDR3 spans 15 amino acids. The V gene's germline CDR1 is ENHRY and CDR2 SYGVKD. Trimming removed 4 bases from V and 0 bases from J, with 11 bases in between. The DNA of the CDR3 is TGTGCCATCAGTGGTTCGACAGCTAGCACAGATACGCAGTATTTT. It is translated as CAISGSTASTDTQYF.

This clone was seen only a few times. The chain recombines TRBV6-1 with TRBJ2-5; 8 nucleotides align to TRBD2. CDR1 MNHNS and CDR2 SASEGT come from the germline V gene. Trimming at V came to 5 bases and at J to 4 bases, leaving 6 bases not matched to a gene. CDR3 length equals 14 residues. This CDR3 reads CASSTGGVRETQYF. CDR3 in DNA: TGTGCCAGCAGTACGGGAGGGGTTCGAGAGACCCAGTACTTC.

This clone has a handful of counts. The CDR3 DNA is TGTGCCAGCAGTGTAACAGGGGGGAACAATCAGCCCCAGCATTTT. This sequence encodes CASSVTGGNNQPQHF. The rearrangement links TRBV2 to TRBJ1-5, with 8 bases lining up with TRBD1. This CDR3 comprises 15 residues. Looked up from germline, CDR1 is SNHLY and CDR2 is FYNNEI. J was trimmed by 3 bases and V by 4 bases; bases with no gene match: 5. The whole variable domain, filled in from reference TRBV2 and TRBJ1-5, reads EPEVTQTPSHQVTQMGQEVILRCVPISNHLYFYWYRQILGQKVEFLVSFYNNEISEKSEIFDDQFSVERPDGSNFTLKIRSTKLEDSAMYFCASSVTGGNNQPQHFGDGTRLSIL.

J is TRBJ2-5 and V is TRBV19, with D possibly TRBD2 on 5 matching bases. CDR3 length equals 14 residues. The germline V and J ends were trimmed by 6 bases and 5 bases, with 16 bases remaining between them. Germline V gene data show CDR1 as LNHDA and CDR2 as SQIVND (reference sequence). CDR3 nucleotide sequence: TGTGCCAGTAGCGATGGACGGCGGAGGGAGACCCAGTACTTC. As protein: CASSDGRRRETQYF.

J is TRBJ1-5 and V is TRBV28; D not certain. V was clipped by 6 bases and J by 2 bases, with 11 bases between them. The germline gives CDR1 MDHEN, CDR2 SYDVKM. The CDR3 is 14 residues long. CDR3 coding DNA: TGTGCCAGCAGGTCCGGGAATGGCAATCAGCCCCAGCATTTT. Amino acid sequence: CASRSGNGNQPQHF.